These T cell receptor beta chains were read from a single sample in a study of shared clonotypes between healthy human individuals. Here immunoSEQ multiplex PCR was the method, and the copy in TCRdb shows in-frame clones only, minus some. Found here are hundreds of thousands of clones, roughly 95% of them singletons; the top ten hold about 0.11%. Sequenced material: naive CD8+ T cells sorted from blood. The receptors originated from a woman in her thirties in good health. Both conserved end residues are part of each CDR3. The order of the fields is clone size, V gene, J gene, D gene, CDR3 DNA, CDR3 protein. The D gene is left open where the match is weak. The size field is filled for only some rows; it gives once, few, many or a size class.

.	TRBV10-2	TRBJ2-1	.	TGCGCCAGCAGTGACAATGAGCAGTTCTTC	CASSDNEQFF
.	TRBV28	TRBJ1-4	TRBD1	TGTGCCAGCAGTCCTCGACAGGGAAGTTTGACTAATGAAAAACTGTTTTTT	CASSPRQGSLTNEKLFF
.	TRBV2	TRBJ2-7	TRBD1	TGTGCCAGCAATCATGCCGGGACAGGGGGTAGAGAGCAGTACTTC	CASNHAGTGGREQYF
.	TRBV7-3	TRBJ2-1	TRBD1	TGTGCCAGCAGCCTGGACAGGGGAGGATCCTACAATGAGCAGTTCTTC	CASSLDRGGSYNEQFF
once	TRBV27	TRBJ1-1	.	TGTGCCAGCAGTTTAATAGGTGCGGGGGTAGACACTGAAGCTTTCTTT	CASSLIGAGVDTEAFF
.	TRBV7-9	TRBJ2-7	TRBD2	TGTGCCAGCAGTGCCGCTAGCGGGAGTCGCTACGAGCAGTACTTC	CASSAASGSRYEQYF
.	TRBV6-5	TRBJ1-1	.	TGTGCCAGCAGTTCAACTATGAACACTGAAGCTTTCTTT	CASSSTMNTEAFF
.	TRBV7-2	TRBJ2-7	.	TGTGCCAGCAGCTTAGATCCTGTTAGCTCCTACGAGCAGTACTTC	CASSLDPVSSYEQYF
once	TRBV19	TRBJ1-5	.	TGTGCCAGTAGTATGCAGTTATGGGATCAGCCCCAGCATTTT	CASSMQLWDQPQHF
.	TRBV27	TRBJ2-1	TRBD2	TGTGCCAGCAGGGCCGGGACTAGCGGGAGGGCCTACAATGAGCAGTTCTTC	CASRAGTSGRAYNEQFF
.	TRBV13	TRBJ2-7	TRBD1	TGTGCCAGCAGCTCCGGGACAGGGTTGAACGAGCAGTACTTC	CASSSGTGLNEQYF
.	TRBV11-2	TRBJ2-3	TRBD1	TGTGCCAGCAGCTCGGGGCTTTCCGGACAGGGTAGGGCAGATACGCAGTATTTT	CASSSGLSGQGRADTQYF
once	TRBV6-5	TRBJ2-4	TRBD2	TGTGCCAGCACTTCTAGCGGCCTCGAAAACATTCAGTACTTC	CASTSSGLENIQYF
.	TRBV30	TRBJ2-2	.	TGTGCCTGGAGGGCCCCGCCCGGGGAGCTGTTTTTT	CAWRAPPGELFF
few	TRBV30	TRBJ1-1	.	TGTGCCTGGAGGGGGAACACTGAAGCTTTCTTT	CAWRGNTEAFF
.	TRBV5-1	TRBJ1-1	.	TGCGCCAGCCTGGGGGAGGGTGAGGGGATTTCGAACACTGAAGCTTTCTTT	CASLGEGEGISNTEAFF
.	TRBV18	TRBJ1-1	.	TGTGCCAGCTCACGCGTTGGGAACACTGAAGCTTTCTTT	CASSRVGNTEAFF
.	TRBV28	TRBJ2-7	.	TGTGCCAGCAGTACCATTGGGTTGACCTACGAGCAGTACTTC	CASSTIGLTYEQYF
.	TRBV11-2	TRBJ2-5	.	TGTGCCAGCAGCCACCGGGAGACCCAGTACTTC	CASSHRETQYF
.	TRBV28	TRBJ1-5	TRBD1	TGTGCCAGCGGGGACAGGGGGCCGTACACCCCCTTCGGGCAGCCCCAGCATTTT	CASGDRGPYTPFGQPQHF
.	TRBV11-2	TRBJ1-1	.	TGTGCCAGCAGCCCGACGGGCATTGAAGCTTTCTTT	CASSPTGIEAFF
.	TRBV5-1	TRBJ2-3	.	TGCGCCAGCAGCTTGGAAACAGATACGCAGTATTTT	CASSLETDTQYF
.	TRBV14	TRBJ2-7	.	TGTGCCAGCAGCTTAACATACTACGAGCAGTACTTC	CASSLTYYEQYF
.	TRBV18	TRBJ2-1	TRBD2	TGTGCCAGCTCACCAGATTCGCAGCGGGAGGGCCTTAGCACCTACAATGAGCAGTTCTTC	CASSPDSQREGLSTYNEQFF
few	TRBV5-8	TRBJ1-1	.	TGTGCCAGCAGCTTGACAGCGAACACTGAAGCTTTCTTT	CASSLTANTEAFF
.	TRBV14	TRBJ1-1	TRBD1	TGTGCCAGCAGCCTTCGACAGGGGAACACTGAAGCTTTCTTT	CASSLRQGNTEAFF
.	TRBV5-4	TRBJ2-2	TRBD1	TGTGCCAGCAGCTTGGGCAGGGGGCTCTTCAAATTAGGGACCGGGGAGCTGTTTTTT	CASSLGRGLFKLGTGELFF
.	TRBV4-1	TRBJ2-3	.	TGCGCCAGCAGCCGGGGTCGCGGGTCAGGTGGAACGCAGTATTTT	CASSRGRGSGGTQYF
.	TRBV19	TRBJ1-1	.	TGTGCCAGTAGTTCGCAGGGTTACACTGAAGCTTTCTTT	CASSSQGYTEAFF
.	TRBV7-6	TRBJ2-7	.	TGTGCCAGCAGCTTCGGGAGTACCCCCTACGAGCAGTACTTC	CASSFGSTPYEQYF
.	TRBV7-9	TRBJ2-1	TRBD2	TGTGCCAGCAGCTTAGGCACTAGCGGGAGGGAGGGGCATGAGCAGTTCTTC	CASSLGTSGREGHEQFF
.	TRBV7-9	TRBJ2-7	TRBD2	TGTGCCACGAGTACAGCGGGGGGGAGTAGTTACGAGCAGTACTTC	CATSTAGGSSYEQYF
.	TRBV14	TRBJ2-3	.	TGTGCCAGCAGCCAAGATCTAGCCAGCTTTAGCACAGATACGCAGTATTTT	CASSQDLASFSTDTQYF
.	TRBV4-1	TRBJ2-7	.	TGCGCCAGCAGCCAAGTAGGAGGCTACGAGCAGTACTTC	CASSQVGGYEQYF
.	TRBV2	TRBJ1-1	.	TGTGCCAGCAGTGAAGCGCTTTCCGCTGAAGCTTTCTTT	CASSEALSAEAFF
.	TRBV5-6	TRBJ1-2	TRBD1	TGTGCCAGCAGTCCCGGGACAGGTCTATTACATAACTATGGCTACACCTTC	CASSPGTGLLHNYGYTF
.	TRBV27	TRBJ2-2	.	TGTGCCAGCAGTCCCTCCCGGCTCCGGGAGCTGTTTTTT	CASSPSRLRELFF
.	TRBV11-3	TRBJ2-7	.	TGTGCCAGCAGTTTGGGATCTACTTGGGAGCAGTACTTC	CASSLGSTWEQYF
.	TRBV13	TRBJ2-7	TRBD2	TGTGCCAGCAGCCCTGCCGGGACTACCGAGCAGTACTTC	CASSPAGTTEQYF
few	TRBV10-2	TRBJ1-1	.	TGCGCCAGCATGGGGGGCAACACTGAAGCTTTCTTT	CASMGGNTEAFF
.	TRBV6-6	TRBJ2-5	TRBD2	TGTGCCAGCAGTTGGACTAGCGGGAGGCGGGAAGAGACCCAGTACTTC	CASSWTSGRREETQYF
.	TRBV6-1	TRBJ2-7	TRBD2	TGTGCCAGTCTAGCGGGAGTAAGCTACGAGCAGTACTTC	CASLAGVSYEQYF
.	TRBV5-6	TRBJ2-7	.	TGTGCCAGCAGCTTGGAACCCACCTACGAGCAGTACTTC	CASSLEPTYEQYF
.	TRBV6-5	TRBJ2-7	.	TGTGCCAGCAGTTACTCGTTAGTCGATGTGAGTTACGAGCAGTACTTC	CASSYSLVDVSYEQYF
.	TRBV5-1	TRBJ1-2	TRBD1	TGCGCCAGCAGCTTGGGGACAGGGGGAATCTATGGCTACACCTTC	CASSLGTGGIYGYTF
.	TRBV18	TRBJ2-7	.	TGTGCCAGCTCACCACCGGAACTAGCACCTTACGAGCAGTACTTC	CASSPPELAPYEQYF
.	TRBV23-1	TRBJ1-5	TRBD1	TGCGCCAGCAGTCAATTCCCGACAGGGTATTATATTTCCAATCAGCCCCAGCATTTT	CASSQFPTGYYISNQPQHF
.	TRBV29-1	TRBJ2-2	TRBD2	TGCAGCGTCCGGCGGGAGTCCGGGGAGCTGTTTTTT	CSVRRESGELFF
.	TRBV19	TRBJ1-2	.	TGTGCCAGTGGGCCAGGGATAAACTATGGCTACACCTTC	CASGPGINYGYTF
once	TRBV20-1	TRBJ2-2	TRBD1	TGCAGTGCTAACAGGGGCGATGAGCTGTTTTTT	CSANRGDELFF
.	TRBV6-5	TRBJ1-4	TRBD1	TGTGCCAGCAGTTTGACAGGGGGCGACAATGAAAAACTGTTTTTT	CASSLTGGDNEKLFF